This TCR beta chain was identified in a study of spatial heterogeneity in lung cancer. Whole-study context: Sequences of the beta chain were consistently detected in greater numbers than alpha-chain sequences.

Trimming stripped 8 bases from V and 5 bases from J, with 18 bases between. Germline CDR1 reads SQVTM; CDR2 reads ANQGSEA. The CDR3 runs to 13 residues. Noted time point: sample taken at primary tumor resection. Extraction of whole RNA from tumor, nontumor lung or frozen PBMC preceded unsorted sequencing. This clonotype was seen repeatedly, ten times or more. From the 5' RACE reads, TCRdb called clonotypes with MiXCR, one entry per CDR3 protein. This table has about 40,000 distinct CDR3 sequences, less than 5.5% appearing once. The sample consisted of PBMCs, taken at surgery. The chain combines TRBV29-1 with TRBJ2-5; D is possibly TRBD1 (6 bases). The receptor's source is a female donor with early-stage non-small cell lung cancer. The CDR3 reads CSTLPTGWETQYF. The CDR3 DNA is TGCAGCACCTTACCTACAGGGTGGGAGACCCAGTACTTC.